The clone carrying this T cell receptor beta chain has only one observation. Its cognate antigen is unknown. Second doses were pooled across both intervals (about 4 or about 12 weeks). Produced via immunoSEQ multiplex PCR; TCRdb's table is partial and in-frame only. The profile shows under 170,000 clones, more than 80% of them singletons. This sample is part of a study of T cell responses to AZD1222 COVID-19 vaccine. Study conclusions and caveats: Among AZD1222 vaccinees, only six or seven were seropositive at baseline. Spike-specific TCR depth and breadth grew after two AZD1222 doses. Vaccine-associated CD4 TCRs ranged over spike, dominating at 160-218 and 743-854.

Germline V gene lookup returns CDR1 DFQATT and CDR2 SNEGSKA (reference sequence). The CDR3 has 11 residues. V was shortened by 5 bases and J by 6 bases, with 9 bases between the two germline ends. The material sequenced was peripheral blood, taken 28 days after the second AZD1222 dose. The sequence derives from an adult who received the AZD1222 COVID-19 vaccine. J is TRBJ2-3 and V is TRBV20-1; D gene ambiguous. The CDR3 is CSAPTADTQYF. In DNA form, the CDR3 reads TGCAGTGCTCCCACGGCCGATACGCAGTATTTT.